The entry below describes one T cell receptor beta chain. TCRdb keeps only in-frame clones here, not all; method: immunoSEQ multiplex PCR. The sample shows about 110,000 clones, 75% to 90% of them seen only once. The record originates from a study of T cell responses to AZD1222 COVID-19 vaccine. The sequencing here drew on peripheral blood, taken on day 0 of AZD1222 vaccination. The receptor comes from an adult in good health.

CDR3 DNA sequence: TGCGCCAGCAGCGCCGGGACAGCGAACACCGGGGAGCTGTTTTTT. It translates to CASSAGTANTGELFF. The rearrangement uses TRBV10-1 and TRBJ2-2; 7 bases line up with TRBD1. This CDR3 region has 15 residues. Per the germline V gene, CDR1 is WNHNN and CDR2 is SYGVQD (reference sequence). The junction had 4 bases not matched to a gene; V was cut back by 6 bases and J by 0 bases.